Presented here are 20 T cell receptor beta chains from one specimen sequenced in a study of blood T cell repertoires in COVID-19. The table came from immunoSEQ multiplex PCR; TCRdb's copy has only in-frame clones and leaves some out. The sample includes about 73,000 clones, 75% to 80% of them seen just once. Specimen: peripheral blood. These receptors all come from a man aged 65 to 85 with COVID-19, enrolled during active disease.

The chain employs TRBV29-1 and TRBJ2-1, with 7 bases that match TRBD2. The germline CDR1 and CDR2 sequences are SQVTM and ANQGSEA. The CDR3 has 15 residues. The trim removed 0 bases at V and 3 bases at J, leaving 5 bases unmatched. The CDR3 bases are TGCAGCGTTGAAGATTTATGGGAGGGCTACAATGAGCAGTTCTTC. This gives the protein CSVEDLWEGYNEQFF.

The CDR3 DNA sequence: TGTGCCAGTAGTATAGTCTCGGGAGGGTCTTACAATGAGCAGTTCTTC. Its translation is CASSIVSGGSYNEQFF. The chain uses TRBV19 and TRBJ2-1, with 8 bases aligning to TRBD2. V was pared by 1 base and J by 4 bases, with 6 bases of the junction left unmatched. From germline, CDR1 is LNHDA and CDR2 SQIVND (reference sequence). The CDR3 runs to 16 residues.

This chain uses TRBV5-4 with TRBJ2-3, with 15 bases matching TRBD2. The trim removed 4 bases at V and 2 bases at J, leaving 8 bases unmatched. This CDR3 is built from 18 residues. CDR1 and CDR2 from the germline V gene are SGHNT and YYREEE (reference sequence). In nucleotides, the CDR3 is TGTGCCAGCAGCCCCCGGACTAGCGGGAGGGCCTACACAGATACGCAGTATTTT. It encodes CASSPRTSGRAYTDTQYF.

The rearrangement joins TRBV5-4 to TRBJ2-5; TRBD2 aligns across 8 bases. Trimming cost V 5 bases and J 0 bases; bases outside gene matches: 3. The V gene's germline CDR1 is SGHNT and CDR2 YYREEE (reference sequence). The CDR3 is 14 amino acids. CDR3 in DNA: TGTGCCAGCAGGGAGACTAGCGACCAAGAGACCCAGTACTTC. It codes for CASRETSDQETQYF.

This chain connects TRBV6-5 to TRBJ2-7, with D uncertain. This CDR3 comprises 12 residues. V shed 8 bases and J shed 3 bases, with 11 bases lying between them. From germline, CDR1 is MNHEY and CDR2 SVGAGI. Written as DNA, the CDR3 is TGTGCCAGCTCGCAGGCTTACTACGAGCAGTACTTC. Its translation: CASSQAYYEQYF.

The gene calls are TRBV14 and TRBJ1-1; D gene ambiguous. This CDR3 is built from 16 residues. Per the germline V gene, CDR1 is SGHDN and CDR2 is FVKESK. Trimming removed 0 bases from V and 5 bases from J, with 16 bases in between. CDR3 in amino acids: CASSQDDDIRRTEAFF. CDR3 DNA sequence: TGTGCCAGCAGCCAAGATGACGACATCCGGAGGACTGAAGCTTTCTTT.

This rearrangement joins TRBV6-5 to TRBJ2-1; D is unresolved. In germline, CDR1 is MNHEY, CDR2 SVGAGI. The CDR3 sequence is 15 residues long. V was clipped by 7 bases and J by 0 bases, with 13 bases between them. The CDR3 spells CASIPVLSSYNEQFF. DNA for the CDR3: TGTGCCAGCATCCCGGTCCTCTCCTCCTACAATGAGCAGTTCTTC.

The sample holds a few counts of this clone. The chain uses TRBV28 and TRBJ2-3, with 11 positions matching TRBD2. With V trimmed by 5 bases and J by 7 bases, 8 bases remained unmatched. Germline CDR1 and CDR2: MDHEN and SYDVKM. The CDR3 has 15 amino acids. In nucleotides, the CDR3 is TGTGCCAGCAGTGACCTAGCGGGAGGAATGAATACGCAGTATTTT. Translating it yields CASSDLAGGMNTQYF.

The J gene is TRBJ1-6, the V gene TRBV2, with D maybe TRBD1 (6 bases). The CDR3 runs 14 residues. V lost 4 bases and J 8 bases, leaving 12 bases between the germline ends. The germline CDR1 and CDR2 sequences are SNHLY and FYNNEI. This chain's CDR3 is CASSGTGPYSPLHF. The CDR3 coding sequence is TGTGCCAGCAGTGGAACAGGGCCCTATTCACCCCTCCACTTT.

The rearrangement links TRBV7-2 to TRBJ1-5; 7 bases fit TRBD1. Losses at the gene ends were 5 bases for V and 2 bases for J; bases not matched to a gene: 9. This CDR3 is 16 amino acids long. Germline CDR1 is SGHTA and CDR2 is FQGNSA. CDR3 amino acids: CASSPTDTGGNQPQHF. CDR3 coding DNA: TGTGCCAGCAGCCCCACCGATACAGGGGGCAATCAGCCCCAGCATTTT.

This chain links TRBV28 with TRBJ2-7, with 10 bases that match TRBD2. J was trimmed by 1 base and V by 7 bases; bases with no gene match: 4. Germline assignment: CDR1 MDHEN and CDR2 SYDVKM. CDR3 length: 14 residues. The CDR3 DNA is TGTGCCAGCAAGCTAGCGGGAGAGTCCTACGAGCAGTACTTC. It specifies CASKLAGESYEQYF.

The genes are TRBV7-8 and TRBJ1-1; TRBD1 might be the D (6 bases). Germline V gene sequence: CDR1 SGHVS, CDR2 FQNEAQ. V shed 3 bases and J shed 4 bases, with 12 bases lying between them. The CDR3 is 14 residues long. The CDR3 DNA reads as TGTGCCAGCAGCTTCCAACAGGGTGGCACTGAAGCTTTCTTT. It encodes CASSFQQGGTEAFF.

The chain employs TRBV7-2 and TRBJ2-1, with 10 bases that match TRBD2. This CDR3 region has 15 residues. From germline, CDR1 is SGHTA and CDR2 FQGNSA. V lost 1 base and J lost 3; bases outside the gene matches: 0. CDR3 nucleotide sequence: TGTGCCAGCAGCTTAGGACTAGCGGGCTACAATGAGCAGTTCTTC. It codes for CASSLGLAGYNEQFF.

There are a few counts of this clone. This chain connects TRBV4-1 to TRBJ1-3; no clear D gene. V shed 3 bases and J shed 1 base, with 4 bases lying between them. CDR3 length: 13 residues. Germline CDR1 is MGHRA and CDR2 is YSYEKL. Here the CDR3 DNA reads TGCGCCAGCAGCCAGACATCTGGAAACACCATATATTTT. It translates to CASSQTSGNTIYF.

Only a few counts were recorded for this clone. The gene calls are TRBV21-1 and TRBJ1-1; the D call in the table, TRBD1, was not verified against the DNA. TRBV21-1 is classified as a pseudogene. This CDR3 comprises 13 residues. CDR3 loop: CASSHGAGTEAFF. Written as DNA, the CDR3 is TGTGCCAGCAGTCATGGGGCAGGGACTGAAGCTTTCTTT.

This clone has just a few counts. The gene calls are TRBV27 and TRBJ1-1; 8 nucleotides match TRBD1. The CDR3 sequence is 15 residues long. Germline assignment: CDR1 MNHEY and CDR2 SMNVEV (reference sequence). Losses at the gene ends were 6 bases for V and 3 bases for J; bases not matched to a gene: 9. CDR3 nucleotide sequence: TGTGCCAGCAGATCCCAGGGGGCGGTGGACACTGAAGCTTTCTTT. Protein product: CASRSQGAVDTEAFF.

This sequence joins TRBV6-5 and TRBJ1-2, with 9 bases identical to TRBD1. Losses at the gene ends were 2 bases for V and 7 bases for J; bases not matched to a gene: 5. In germline, CDR1 is MNHEY, CDR2 SVGAGI. The CDR3 spans 14 residues. CDR3 loop: CASSYAGQGTGYTF. The CDR3 DNA sequence: TGTGCCAGCAGTTACGCGGGACAGGGAACTGGCTACACCTTC.

This clone has only one observation. The chain uses TRBV3-1 (or the pseudogene TRBV3-2) and TRBJ2-6; D uncertain. The CDR3 covers 16 residues. V lost 2 bases and J 0 bases, leaving 8 bases between the germline ends. Germline V CDR1 and CDR2: LGHDT, YNNKEL (reference sequence). The CDR3 loop is CASSQLMNSGANVLTF. The CDR3 DNA is TGTGCCAGCAGCCAACTAATGAACTCTGGGGCCAACGTCCTGACTTTC.

This chain uses TRBV29-1 with TRBJ1-1; D remains ambiguous. V lost 8 bases to trimming and J lost 1 base, with 5 bases between them. This CDR3 has 10 amino acids. Germline V gene lookup returns CDR1 SQVTM and CDR2 ANQGSEA. The CDR3, as DNA: TGCAGCATACAGAACACTGAAGCTTTCTTT. This gives the protein CSIQNTEAFF.

This sequence joins TRBV7-9 and TRBJ2-7; 8 nucleotides line up with TRBD1. V lost 1 base, J lost 3 bases, and 2 bases stayed unmatched. Germline-derived CDR1 and CDR2 are SEHNR and FQNEAQ (reference sequence). This CDR3 has 14 residues. Here the CDR3 reads CASSLGQGLYEQYF. CDR3 DNA: TGTGCCAGCAGCTTAGGACAGGGGCTCTACGAGCAGTACTTC.